This is a list of T cell receptor beta chains from one sample in a study of blood T cell repertoires in COVID-19. Profiling relied on immunoSEQ multiplex PCR, and the TCRdb table lists in-frame clones only, not all of them. The sample consists of approximately 250,000 clones, around 84% of them appearing once. The specimen sequenced was peripheral blood. These receptor sequences come from a woman aged 40 to 55 who had recovered from COVID-19. Each CDR3 is given with its conserved first and last residue. The D gene is left open where the match is weak. Size values are once, few and many counts, or a class for expanded clones, and some rows have none.

d_call	j_call	clone_size	v_call	cdr3_nt	cdr3_aa
NA	TRBJ1-1	NA	TRBV28	TGTGCCAGCAGTCCACCCCGCGGGGGAGGAACTGAAGCTTTCTTT	CASSPPRGGGTEAFF
NA	TRBJ2-7	NA	TRBV3-1/TRBV3-2	TGTGCCAGCAGCCAAGATGACAGCCGCTCCTACGAGCAGTACTTC	CASSQDDSRSYEQYF
TRBD2	TRBJ2-3	NA	TRBV9	TGTGCCAGCAGCGCTAGCGGGGGACAAACAGATACGCAGTATTTT	CASSASGGQTDTQYF
NA	TRBJ1-1	NA	TRBV15	TGTGCCACCAGCAGATCAAGGGGTCCTGAAGCTTTCTTT	CATSRSRGPEAFF
TRBD2	TRBJ2-7	NA	TRBV4-1	TGCGCCAGCAGCCTTGTTTCAGCGGGGTACGAGCAGTACTTC	CASSLVSAGYEQYF
NA	TRBJ1-1	few	TRBV7-3	TGTGCCAGCAGCCCAACGGACATGAACACTGAAGCTTTCTTT	CASSPTDMNTEAFF
NA	TRBJ2-2	NA	TRBV7-9	TGTGCCAGCAGTTTATCGCGGTGGACCGGGGAGCTGTTTTTT	CASSLSRWTGELFF
NA	TRBJ2-3	NA	TRBV29-1	TGCAGCGTTGGCGGGGGCGAGGGTGGCACAGATACGCAGTATTTT	CSVGGGEGGTDTQYF
NA	TRBJ1-6	NA	TRBV25-1	TGTGCCAGCAGGATGGGGTCGGGATTGGTCCACTTT	CASRMGSGLVHF
NA	TRBJ2-7	NA	TRBV10-3	TGTGCCATCAGTGAGGCGGGACAGCTAATAATCTACGAGCAGTACTTC	CAISEAGQLIIYEQYF
TRBD1	TRBJ2-2	NA	TRBV4-1	TGCGCCAGCAGTCGCACAGGGGGGTCCGGGGAGCTGTTTTTT	CASSRTGGSGELFF
NA	TRBJ1-1	NA	TRBV10-3	TGTGCCATCACGGGGGGCCCGAACACTGAAGCTTTCTTT	CAITGGPNTEAFF
NA	TRBJ1-1	NA	TRBV4-1	TGCGCCAGCAGAGGACAGCCGAACACTGAAGCTTTCTTT	CASRGQPNTEAFF
NA	TRBJ2-1	NA	TRBV20-1	TGCAGTGCGGTCGGCAATGAGCAGTTCTTC	CSAVGNEQFF
NA	TRBJ1-4	NA	TRBV10-3	TGTGCCATCAGCACAGGAGATAATGAAAAACTGTTTTTT	CAISTGDNEKLFF
NA	TRBJ1-2	once	TRBV7-2	TGTGCCAGCAGCTTAGTTGGGTGGGGCAGGACCAACTATGGCTACACCTTC	CASSLVGWGRTNYGYTF
NA	TRBJ2-5	once	TRBV30	TGTGCCTGGAGTGTGACTTCGAGTACGACCCAGTACTTC	CAWSVTSSTTQYF
NA	TRBJ1-1	few	TRBV30	TGTGCCTGGAGATTAGTGAACACTGAAGCTTTCTTT	CAWRLVNTEAFF
NA	TRBJ2-7	NA	TRBV20-1	TGCAGTGCTAGTTCCGGGGGGCGCTACGAGCAGTACTTC	CSASSGGRYEQYF
NA	TRBJ2-7	NA	TRBV4-2	TGTGCCAACTCAAGCCGGGACAAGTTATACGAGCAGTACTTC	CANSSRDKLYEQYF